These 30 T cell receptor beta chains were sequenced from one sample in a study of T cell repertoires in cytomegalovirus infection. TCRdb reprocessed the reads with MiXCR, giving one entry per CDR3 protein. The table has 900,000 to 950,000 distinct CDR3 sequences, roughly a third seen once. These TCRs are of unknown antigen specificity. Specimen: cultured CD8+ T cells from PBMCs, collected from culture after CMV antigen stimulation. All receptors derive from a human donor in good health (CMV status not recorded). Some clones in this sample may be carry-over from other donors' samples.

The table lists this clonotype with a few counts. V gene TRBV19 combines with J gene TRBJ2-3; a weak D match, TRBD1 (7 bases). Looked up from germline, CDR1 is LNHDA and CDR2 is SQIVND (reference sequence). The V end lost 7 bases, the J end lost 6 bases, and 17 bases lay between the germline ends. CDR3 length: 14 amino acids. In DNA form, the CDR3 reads TGTGCCAGTAATCTGGCAGGGGGGATGGATACGCAGTATTTT. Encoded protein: CASNLAGGMDTQYF.

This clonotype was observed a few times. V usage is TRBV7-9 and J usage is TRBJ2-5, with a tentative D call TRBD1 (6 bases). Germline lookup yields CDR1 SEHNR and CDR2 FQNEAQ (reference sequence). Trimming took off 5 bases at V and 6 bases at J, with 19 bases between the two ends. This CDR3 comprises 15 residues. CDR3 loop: CASSPSFRTEKTQYF. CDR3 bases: TGTGCCAGCAGCCCTTCCTTCCGGACAGAAAAGACCCAGTACTTC.

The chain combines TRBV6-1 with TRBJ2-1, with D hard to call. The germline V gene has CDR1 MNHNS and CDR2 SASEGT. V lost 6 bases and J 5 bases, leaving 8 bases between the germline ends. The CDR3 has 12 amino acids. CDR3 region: CASRGRNNEQFF. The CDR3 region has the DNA TGTGCCAGCAGGGGTAGAAACAATGAGCAGTTCTTC.

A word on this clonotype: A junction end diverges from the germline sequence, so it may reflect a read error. Here the CDR3 DNA reads TGTGCCAGTAGCTTGGCTGGGGCAACCTCCTACAATGAGCAGTTCTTC. It yields the protein CASSLAGATSYNEQFF. The chain uses TRBV5-3 and TRBJ2-1; a possible D gene is TRBD1 (5 bases). TRBV5-3 is assigned to the ORF class and has an uncertain function. The CDR3 runs to 16 residues.

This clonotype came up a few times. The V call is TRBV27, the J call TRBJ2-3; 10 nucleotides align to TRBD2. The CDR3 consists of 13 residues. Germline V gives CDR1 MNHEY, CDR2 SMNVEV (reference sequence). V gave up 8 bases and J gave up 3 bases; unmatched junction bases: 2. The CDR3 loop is CASQAGGTDTQYF. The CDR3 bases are TGTGCCAGCCAAGCGGGGGGGACAGATACGCAGTATTTT.

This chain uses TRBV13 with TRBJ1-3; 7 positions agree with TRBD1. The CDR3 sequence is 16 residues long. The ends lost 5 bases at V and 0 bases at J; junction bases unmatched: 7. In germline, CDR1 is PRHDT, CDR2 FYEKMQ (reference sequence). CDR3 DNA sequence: TGTGCCAGCAGCCACCGGGACAGCCTCTCTGGAAACACCATATATTTT. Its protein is CASSHRDSLSGNTIYF.

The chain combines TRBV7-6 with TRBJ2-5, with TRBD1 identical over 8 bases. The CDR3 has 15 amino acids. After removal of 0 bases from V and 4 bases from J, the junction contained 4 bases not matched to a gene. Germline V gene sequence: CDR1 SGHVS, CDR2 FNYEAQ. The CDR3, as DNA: TGTGCCAGCAGCTTAGCGTCCACAGGGGGAGAGACCCAGTACTTC. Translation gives CASSLASTGGETQYF.

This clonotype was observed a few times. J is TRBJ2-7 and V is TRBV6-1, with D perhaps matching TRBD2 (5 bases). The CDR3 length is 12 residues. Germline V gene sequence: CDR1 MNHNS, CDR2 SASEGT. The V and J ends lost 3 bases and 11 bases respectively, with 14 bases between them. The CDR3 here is CASSEGEKREYF. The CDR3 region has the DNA TGTGCCAGCAGTGAGGGAGAGAAAAGGGAGTACTTC.

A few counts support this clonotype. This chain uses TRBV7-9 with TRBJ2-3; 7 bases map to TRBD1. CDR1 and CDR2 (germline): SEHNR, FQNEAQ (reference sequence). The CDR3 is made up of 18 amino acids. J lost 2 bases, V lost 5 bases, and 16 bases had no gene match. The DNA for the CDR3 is TGTGCCAGCAGCACGGGGACCTGGGACAGCCATTCCACAGATACGCAGTATTTT. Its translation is CASSTGTWDSHSTDTQYF.

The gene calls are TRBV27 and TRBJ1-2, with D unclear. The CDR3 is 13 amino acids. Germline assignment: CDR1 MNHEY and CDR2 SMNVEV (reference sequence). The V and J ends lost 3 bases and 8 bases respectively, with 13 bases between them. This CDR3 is CASSFGIMGGYTF. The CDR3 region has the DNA TGTGCCAGCAGTTTCGGGATAATGGGAGGCTACACCTTC.

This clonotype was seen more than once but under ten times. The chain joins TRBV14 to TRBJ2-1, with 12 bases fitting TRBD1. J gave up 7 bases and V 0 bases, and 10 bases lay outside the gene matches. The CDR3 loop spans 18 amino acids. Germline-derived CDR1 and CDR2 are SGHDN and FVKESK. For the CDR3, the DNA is TGTGCCAGCAGCCAAGAGGGACCGGGACAGGGGGCTTGGAATGAGCAGTTCTTC. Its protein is CASSQEGPGQGAWNEQFF.

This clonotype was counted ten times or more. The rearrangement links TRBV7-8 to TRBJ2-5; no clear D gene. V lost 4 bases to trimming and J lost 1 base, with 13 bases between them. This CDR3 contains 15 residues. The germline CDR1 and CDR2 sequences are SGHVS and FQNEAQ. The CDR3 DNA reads TGTGCCAGCAGCTCAGAAAGAGGACGCCAAGAGACCCAGTACTTC. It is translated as CASSSERGRQETQYF.

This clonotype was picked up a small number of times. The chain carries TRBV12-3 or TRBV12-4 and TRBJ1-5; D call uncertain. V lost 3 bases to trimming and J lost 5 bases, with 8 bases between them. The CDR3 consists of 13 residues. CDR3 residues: CASSFGHYQPQHF. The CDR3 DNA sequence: TGTGCCAGCAGTTTCGGCCACTATCAGCCCCAGCATTTT.

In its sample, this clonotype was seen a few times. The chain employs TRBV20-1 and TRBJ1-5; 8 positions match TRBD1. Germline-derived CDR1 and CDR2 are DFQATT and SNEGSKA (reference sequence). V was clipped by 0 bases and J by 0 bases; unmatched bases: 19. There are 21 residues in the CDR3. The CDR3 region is CSARDPQILDRAGYSNQPQHF. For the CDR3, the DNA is TGCAGTGCTAGAGATCCCCAGATATTGGACAGGGCGGGTTATAGCAATCAGCCCCAGCATTTT.

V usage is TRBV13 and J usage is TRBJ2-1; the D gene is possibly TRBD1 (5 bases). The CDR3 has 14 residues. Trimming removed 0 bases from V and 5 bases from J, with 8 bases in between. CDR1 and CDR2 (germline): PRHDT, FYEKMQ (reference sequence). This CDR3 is CASSLGVRDNEQFF. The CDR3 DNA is TGTGCCAGCAGCTTAGGCGTCAGGGACAATGAGCAGTTCTTC.

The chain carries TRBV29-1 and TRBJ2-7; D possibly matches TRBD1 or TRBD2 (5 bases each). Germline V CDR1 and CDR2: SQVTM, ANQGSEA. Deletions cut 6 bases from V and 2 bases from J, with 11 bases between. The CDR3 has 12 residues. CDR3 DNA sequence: TGCAGCGTGGGGGAAGGGGCCTACGAGCAGTACTTC. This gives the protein CSVGEGAYEQYF.

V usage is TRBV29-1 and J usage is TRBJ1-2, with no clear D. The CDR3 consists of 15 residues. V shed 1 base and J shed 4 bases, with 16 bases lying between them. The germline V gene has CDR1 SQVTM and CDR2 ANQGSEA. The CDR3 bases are TGCAGCGTTGAAGTAGGTCTCCATAAGGGCTATGGCTACACCTTC. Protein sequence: CSVEVGLHKGYGYTF.

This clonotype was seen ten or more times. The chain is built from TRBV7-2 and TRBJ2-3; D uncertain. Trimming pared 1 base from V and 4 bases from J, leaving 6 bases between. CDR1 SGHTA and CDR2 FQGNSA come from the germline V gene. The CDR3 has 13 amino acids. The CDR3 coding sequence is TGTGCCAGCAGCTTAGACCCCCCAGATACGCAGTATTTT. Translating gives CASSLDPPDTQYF.

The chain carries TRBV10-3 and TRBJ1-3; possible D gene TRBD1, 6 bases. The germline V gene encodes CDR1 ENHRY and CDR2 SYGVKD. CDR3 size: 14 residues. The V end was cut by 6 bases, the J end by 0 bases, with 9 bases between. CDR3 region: CAIRTGYSGNTIYF. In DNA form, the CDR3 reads TGTGCCATCAGGACAGGTTACTCTGGAAACACCATATATTTT.

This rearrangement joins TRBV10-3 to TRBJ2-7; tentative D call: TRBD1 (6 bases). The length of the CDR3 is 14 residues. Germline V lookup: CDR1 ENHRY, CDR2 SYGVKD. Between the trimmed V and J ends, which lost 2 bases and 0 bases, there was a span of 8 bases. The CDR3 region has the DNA TGTGCCATCAGTGAGACAGGGAACTCCTACGAGCAGTACGTC. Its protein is CAISETGNSYEQYV.

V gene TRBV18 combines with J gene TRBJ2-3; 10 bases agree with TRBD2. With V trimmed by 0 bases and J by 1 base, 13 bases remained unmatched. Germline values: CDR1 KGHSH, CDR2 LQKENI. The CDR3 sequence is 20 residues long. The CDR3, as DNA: TGTGCCAGCTCACCACCCGCAGGGCTGGAGCGGGGGGGCGGCACAGATACGCAGTATTTT. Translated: CASSPPAGLERGGGTDTQYF.

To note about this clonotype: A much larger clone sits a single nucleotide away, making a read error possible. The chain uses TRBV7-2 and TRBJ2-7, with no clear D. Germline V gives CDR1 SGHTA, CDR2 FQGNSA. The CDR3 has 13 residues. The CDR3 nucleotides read TGTGTCAGCAGCTTAGTTTTTATCTACGAGCAGTACTTC. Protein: CVSSLVFIYEQYF.

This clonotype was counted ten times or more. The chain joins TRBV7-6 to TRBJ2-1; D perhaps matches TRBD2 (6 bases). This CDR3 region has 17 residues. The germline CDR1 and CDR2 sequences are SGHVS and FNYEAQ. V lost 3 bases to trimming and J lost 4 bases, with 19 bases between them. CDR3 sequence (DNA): TGTGCCAGCAGCTTCCTCGGGAGCGCCAGTGGGTACAATGAGCAGTTCTTC. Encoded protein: CASSFLGSASGYNEQFF.

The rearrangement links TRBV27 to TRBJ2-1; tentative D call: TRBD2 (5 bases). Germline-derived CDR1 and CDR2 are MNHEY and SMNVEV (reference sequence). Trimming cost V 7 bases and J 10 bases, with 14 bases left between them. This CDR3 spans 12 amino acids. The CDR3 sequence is CASIGNSPEQFF. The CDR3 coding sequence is TGTGCCAGCATCGGGAATTCACCCGAGCAGTTCTTC.

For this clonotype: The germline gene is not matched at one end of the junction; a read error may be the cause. The CDR3 DNA reads as TGTGCCAGCAGTATATCCTCGGGAGGGGCCAACGTCCTGACTTTC. Protein product: CASSISSGGANVLTF. This rearrangement joins TRBV27 to TRBJ2-6; tentative D call: TRBD2 (5 bases). This CDR3 is built from 15 residues. Germline CDR1 reads MNHEY; CDR2 reads SMNVEV (reference sequence).

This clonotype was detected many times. For the CDR3, the DNA is TGTGCCAGCAGCTTCTGGGGCCCATCCTACAATGAGCAGTTCTTC. The encoded protein is CASSFWGPSYNEQFF. The chain carries TRBV7-2 and TRBJ2-1, with D tentatively TRBD1 (5 bases). With 3 bases removed from V and 1 base from J, the gap between germline ends came to 10 bases. Germline V lookup: CDR1 SGHTA, CDR2 FQGNSA. This CDR3 region has 15 residues.

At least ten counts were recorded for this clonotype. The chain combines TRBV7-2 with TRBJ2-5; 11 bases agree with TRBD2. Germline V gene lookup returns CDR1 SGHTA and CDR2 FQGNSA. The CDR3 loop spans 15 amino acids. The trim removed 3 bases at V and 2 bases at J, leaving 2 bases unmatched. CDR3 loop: CASSFSGGEQETQYF. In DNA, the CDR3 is TGTGCCAGCAGCTTTAGCGGGGGGGAACAAGAGACCCAGTACTTC.

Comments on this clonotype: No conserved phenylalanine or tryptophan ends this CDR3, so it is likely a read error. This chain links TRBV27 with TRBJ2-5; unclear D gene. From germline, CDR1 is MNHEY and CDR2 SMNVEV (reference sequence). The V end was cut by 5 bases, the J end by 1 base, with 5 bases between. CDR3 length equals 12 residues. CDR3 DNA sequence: TGTGCCAGCAGTCACACCCAAGAGACCCAGTACTCC. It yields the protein CASSHTQETQYS.

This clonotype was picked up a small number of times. As DNA, the CDR3 is TGTGCCAGCAGCCCCCCCCACAGGGGATTGAACACTGAAGCTTTCTTT. Translated, it gives CASSPPHRGLNTEAFF. This chain joins TRBV7-9 and TRBJ1-1; 7 bases align to TRBD1. Germline lookup yields CDR1 SEHNR and CDR2 FQNEAQ (reference sequence). V shed 5 bases, J shed 0 bases, and the junction held 9 bases outside the gene matches. The CDR3 covers 16 residues. Full variable domain (rest looked up from reference TRBV7-9 and TRBJ1-1): DTGVSQNPRHKITKRGQNVTFRCDPISEHNRLYWYRQTLGQGPEFLTYFQNEAQLEKSRLLSDRFSAERPKGSFSTLEIQRTEQGDSAMYLCASSPPHRGLNTEAFFGQGTRLTVV.

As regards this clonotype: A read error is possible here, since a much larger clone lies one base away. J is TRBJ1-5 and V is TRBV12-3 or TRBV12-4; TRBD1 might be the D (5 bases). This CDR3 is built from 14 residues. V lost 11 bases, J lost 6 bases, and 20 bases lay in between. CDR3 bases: TGTGCCGGCGCTGGCCAGGGCGGCGTTCAGCCCCAGCATTTT. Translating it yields CAGAGQGGVQPQHF.